This TCR beta chain was observed in a study of blood T cell repertoires in COVID-19. Across the study: Nucleic acid was either cDNA or gDNA, and it came from T cells, B-cell-depleted T cells, or PBMCs.

In the original workflow: Estimated nucleated cell counts came from reference gene primer amplification. Repertoires were generated with immunoSEQ multiplex PCR, while TCRdb's copy carries only in-frame clones and drops some. V, J and clone size are taken as reported in that table, and D and trimming were inferred from the DNA itself. The data hold under 250,000 clones, with 85% to 90% observed a single time. The junction had 10 bases not matched to a gene; V was cut back by 3 bases and J by 4 bases. The CDR3 length is 16 residues. This chain uses TRBV23-1 with TRBJ1-2; 8 bases are shared with TRBD1. TRBV23-1 is annotated as an ORF whose role is uncertain. The receptor was derived from a man aged 35 to 55 who had recovered from COVID-19. Sequenced input: PBMCs or T cells enriched from blood (not recorded which). In DNA, the CDR3 is TGCGCCAGCAGTCAGTTAGACAGGGGAGATTTCTATGGCTACACCTTC. Protein sequence: CASSQLDRGDFYGYTF.